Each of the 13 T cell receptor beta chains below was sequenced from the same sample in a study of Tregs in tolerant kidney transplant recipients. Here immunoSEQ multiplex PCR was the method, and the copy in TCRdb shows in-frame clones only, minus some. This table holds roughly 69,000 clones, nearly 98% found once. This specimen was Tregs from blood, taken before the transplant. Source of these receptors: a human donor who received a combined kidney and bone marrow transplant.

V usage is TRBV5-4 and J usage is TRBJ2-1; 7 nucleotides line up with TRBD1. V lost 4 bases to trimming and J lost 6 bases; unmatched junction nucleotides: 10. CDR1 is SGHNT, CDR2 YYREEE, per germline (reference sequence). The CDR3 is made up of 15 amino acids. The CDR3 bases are TGTGCCAGCAGCATACCGGGACAGATCCCCAATGAGCAGTTCTTC. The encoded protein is CASSIPGQIPNEQFF.

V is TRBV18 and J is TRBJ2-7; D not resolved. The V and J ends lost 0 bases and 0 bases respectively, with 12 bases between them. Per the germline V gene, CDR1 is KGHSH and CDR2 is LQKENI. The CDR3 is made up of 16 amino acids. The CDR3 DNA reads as TGTGCCAGCTCACCACCGTCGCAGGTATTCTCCTACGAGCAGTACTTC. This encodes CASSPPSQVFSYEQYF.

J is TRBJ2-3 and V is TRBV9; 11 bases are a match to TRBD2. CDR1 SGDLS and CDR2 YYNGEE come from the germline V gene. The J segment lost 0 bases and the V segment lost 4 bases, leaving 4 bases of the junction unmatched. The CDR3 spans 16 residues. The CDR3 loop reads CASSPTSGGSTDTQYF. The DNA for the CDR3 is TGTGCCAGCAGCCCAACTAGCGGGGGTAGCACAGATACGCAGTATTTT.

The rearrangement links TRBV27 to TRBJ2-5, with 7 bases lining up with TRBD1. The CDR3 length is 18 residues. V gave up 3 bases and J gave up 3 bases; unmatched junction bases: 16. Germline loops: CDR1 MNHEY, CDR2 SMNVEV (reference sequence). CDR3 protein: CASSFGSYRDRAKETQYF. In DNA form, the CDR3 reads TGTGCCAGCAGTTTTGGTTCCTACCGGGACAGAGCAAAAGAGACCCAGTACTTC.

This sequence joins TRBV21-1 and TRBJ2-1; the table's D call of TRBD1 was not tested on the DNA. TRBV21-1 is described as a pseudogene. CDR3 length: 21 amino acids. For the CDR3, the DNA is TGTGCCAGCAGCAAAGCGGGTACAGGGTCTTCTACAAATCGGACAAACAATGAGCAGTTCTTC. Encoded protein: CASSKAGTGSSTNRTNNEQFF.

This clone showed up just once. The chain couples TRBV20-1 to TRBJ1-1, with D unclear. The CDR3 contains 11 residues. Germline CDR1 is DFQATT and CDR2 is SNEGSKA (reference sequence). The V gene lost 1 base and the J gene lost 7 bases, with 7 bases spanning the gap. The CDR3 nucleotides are TGCAGTGCTAGAGTCCTGTTTGAAGCTTTCTTT. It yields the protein CSARVLFEAFF.

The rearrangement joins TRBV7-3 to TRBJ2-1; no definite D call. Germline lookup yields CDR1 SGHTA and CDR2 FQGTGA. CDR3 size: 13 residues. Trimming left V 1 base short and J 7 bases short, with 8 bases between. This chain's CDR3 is CASSLNSFNEQFF. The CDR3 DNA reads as TGTGCCAGCAGCTTAAACTCTTTTAATGAGCAGTTCTTC.

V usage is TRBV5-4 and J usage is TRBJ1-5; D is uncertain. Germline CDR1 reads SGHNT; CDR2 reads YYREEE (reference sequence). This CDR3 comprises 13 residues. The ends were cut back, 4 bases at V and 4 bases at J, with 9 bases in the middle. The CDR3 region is CASSIHPNQPQHF. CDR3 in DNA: TGTGCCAGCAGCATACACCCTAATCAGCCCCAGCATTTT.

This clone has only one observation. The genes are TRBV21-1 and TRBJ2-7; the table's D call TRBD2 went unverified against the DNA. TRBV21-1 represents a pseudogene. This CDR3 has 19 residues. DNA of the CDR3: TGTGCCAGCAGCACCCAACCGGGACTCCCTCACAACCCCCTCTACGAGCAGTACTTC. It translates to CASSTQPGLPHNPLYEQYF.

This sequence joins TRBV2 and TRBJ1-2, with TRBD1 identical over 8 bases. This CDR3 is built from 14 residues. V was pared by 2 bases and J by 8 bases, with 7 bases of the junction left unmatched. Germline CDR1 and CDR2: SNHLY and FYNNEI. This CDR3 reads CASSESPGTGGYTF. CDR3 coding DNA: TGTGCCAGCAGTGAAAGCCCCGGGACAGGAGGCTACACCTTC.

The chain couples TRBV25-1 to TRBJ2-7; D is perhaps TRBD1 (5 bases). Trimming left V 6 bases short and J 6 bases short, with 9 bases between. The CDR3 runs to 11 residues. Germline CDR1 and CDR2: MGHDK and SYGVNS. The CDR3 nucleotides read TGTGCCAGCAGAGGACAAGGCGAGCAGTACTTC. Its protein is CASRGQGEQYF.

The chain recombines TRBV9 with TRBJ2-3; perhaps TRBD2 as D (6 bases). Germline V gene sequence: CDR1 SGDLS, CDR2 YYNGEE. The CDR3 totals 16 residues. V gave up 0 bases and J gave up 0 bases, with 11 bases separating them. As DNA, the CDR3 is TGTGCCAGCAGCGTAGCAGCGGGTACGAGCACAGATACGCAGTATTTT. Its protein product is CASSVAAGTSTDTQYF.

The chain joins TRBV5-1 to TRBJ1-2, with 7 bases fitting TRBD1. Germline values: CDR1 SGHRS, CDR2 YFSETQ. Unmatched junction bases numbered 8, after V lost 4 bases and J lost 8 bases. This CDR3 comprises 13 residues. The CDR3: CASSQGTGEGYTF. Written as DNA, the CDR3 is TGCGCCAGCAGCCAAGGCACAGGGGAGGGCTACACCTTC.